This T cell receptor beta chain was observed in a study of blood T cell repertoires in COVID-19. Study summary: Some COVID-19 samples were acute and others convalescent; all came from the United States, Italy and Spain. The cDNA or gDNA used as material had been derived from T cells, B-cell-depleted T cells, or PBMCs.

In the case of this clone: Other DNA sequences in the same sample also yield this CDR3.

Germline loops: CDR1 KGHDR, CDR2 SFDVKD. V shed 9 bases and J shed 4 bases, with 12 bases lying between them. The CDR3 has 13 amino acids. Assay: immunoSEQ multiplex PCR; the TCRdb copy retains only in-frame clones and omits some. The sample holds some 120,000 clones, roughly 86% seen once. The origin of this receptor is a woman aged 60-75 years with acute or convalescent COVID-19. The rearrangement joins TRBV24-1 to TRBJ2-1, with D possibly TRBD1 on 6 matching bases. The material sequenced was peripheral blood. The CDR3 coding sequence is TGTGCCACCTCCCCGGACAGTTACAATGAGCAGTTCTTC. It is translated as CATSPDSYNEQFF.